Each of the 24 T cell receptor beta chains below was sequenced from the same sample in a study of cytomegalovirus exposure and HLA in healthy donors. The study ran its PCR with 60 Vbeta and 13 Jbeta primers. The method was immunoSEQ multiplex PCR; TCRdb's version includes in-frame clones alone and lacks a portion of them. This table holds 210,000 or so clones, roughly 80% found once. The sequencing sample was made of PBMCs. All receptors come from a woman aged 25 to 39 in good health and CMV-seropositive.

This clone was counted only a few times. This chain's CDR3 is CASSSRTGGPYEQYF. CDR3 nucleotide sequence: TGTGCCAGCAGTTCCAGGACAGGGGGGCCTTACGAGCAGTACTTC. The chain is built from TRBV6-6 and TRBJ2-7; 10 bases align to TRBD1. There are 15 residues in the CDR3. Germline V gene lookup returns CDR1 MNHNY and CDR2 SVGAGI (reference sequence). The V gene end was trimmed by 4 bases and the J gene end by 4 bases; junction bases not matched to a gene: 7.

This clone was found a few times. The chain links TRBV6-5 to TRBJ2-2; a possible D gene is TRBD1 (5 bases). This CDR3 has 14 residues. V lost 2 bases, J lost 4 bases, and 8 bases lay in between. Germline-derived CDR1 and CDR2 are MNHEY and SVGAGI. The CDR3: CASSYRQTTGELFF. The CDR3 DNA reads as TGTGCCAGCAGTTACAGACAGACCACCGGGGAGCTGTTTTTT.

This clone was found a few times. This chain links TRBV27 with TRBJ1-2; unclear D gene. The CDR3 sequence is 14 residues long. The V gene lost 6 bases and the J gene lost 4 bases, with 15 bases spanning the gap. Germline assignment: CDR1 MNHEY and CDR2 SMNVEV (reference sequence). The CDR3, as DNA: TGTGCCAGCAGGCAGACTTCAGCGGGCTATGGCTACACCTTC. Protein: CASRQTSAGYGYTF.

This clone showed up just a few times. The V gene is TRBV5-8, the J gene TRBJ2-2; 9 bases are shared with TRBD1. Germline-derived CDR1 and CDR2 are SGHTS and YDEGEE. The CDR3 contains 15 residues. The V and J ends lost 4 bases and 1 base, in that order; junction bases with no gene match: 2. CDR3 nucleotides: TGTGCCAGCAGCCTGGGACAGGGGAACACCGGGGAGCTGTTTTTT. As protein: CASSLGQGNTGELFF.

This clone occurred once. The chain joins TRBV4-2 to TRBJ1-2; 7 bases map to TRBD1. V lost 2 bases to trimming and J lost 7 bases; unmatched junction nucleotides: 10. Germline V lookup: CDR1 LGHNA, CDR2 YNFKEQ. The CDR3 consists of 15 residues. CDR3 in amino acids: CASSQRQGPSRGYTF. The CDR3 coding sequence is TGTGCCAGCAGCCAACGACAGGGTCCCAGCCGTGGCTACACCTTC.

V gene TRBV29-1 combines with J gene TRBJ2-5; maybe TRBD1 (5 bases). The CDR3 is made up of 12 amino acids. Trimming removed 7 bases from V and 1 base from J, with 10 bases in between. CDR1 is SQVTM and CDR2 is ANQGSEA in the germline V gene. The CDR3 sequence is CSAKGLQETQYF. The CDR3 DNA reads as TGCAGCGCCAAGGGGCTCCAAGAGACCCAGTACTTC.

The rearrangement uses TRBV28 and TRBJ1-2, with 7 bases identical to TRBD1. J lost 6 bases, V lost 5 bases, and 9 bases had no gene match. The CDR3 has 14 residues. In germline, CDR1 is MDHEN, CDR2 SYDVKM. CDR3 coding DNA: TGTGCCAGCAGTCAGACTCAGGGGGGACATGGCTACACCTTC. Translating it yields CASSQTQGGHGYTF.

The V call is TRBV4-2, the J call TRBJ2-7; D is unclear. Germline CDR1 is LGHNA and CDR2 is YNFKEQ. This CDR3 contains 13 residues. V was cut by 0 bases and J by 6 bases, with 9 bases left in between. The CDR3 spells CASSQEPTTEQYF. The CDR3 DNA reads TGTGCCAGCAGCCAAGAGCCTACCACCGAGCAGTACTTC.

The chain is built from TRBV7-3 and TRBJ2-3; 7 bases fit TRBD1. CDR1 SGHTA and CDR2 FQGTGA come from the germline V gene. This CDR3 has 14 residues. Germline trimming cut 5 bases from V and 6 bases from J; bases unmatched to any gene: 8. CDR3 region: CASSRSSQGDTQYF. The CDR3 nucleotides read TGTGCCAGCAGCCGGAGTTCACAGGGGGATACGCAGTATTTT.

The chain carries TRBV7-9 and TRBJ2-3, with TRBD2 identical over 12 bases. The CDR3 totals 16 residues. V dropped 3 bases and J dropped 2; count of bases not matched to a gene: 3. Germline assignment: CDR1 SEHNR and CDR2 FQNEAQ (reference sequence). CDR3 bases: TGTGCCAGCAGCTTCGGGACTAGCGGGTCCACAGATACGCAGTATTTT. Amino acid sequence: CASSFGTSGSTDTQYF.

The CDR3 sequence is CASSVRLENEQFF. The CDR3 region has the DNA TGTGCCAGCAGCGTCCGACTAGAAAATGAGCAGTTCTTC. The chain has TRBV9 and TRBJ2-1, with a weak D call TRBD2 (6 bases). V was pared by 2 bases and J by 7 bases, with 10 bases between. Germline V lookup: CDR1 SGDLS, CDR2 YYNGEE. CDR3 length equals 13 residues.

This clone was recorded a few times. The chain couples TRBV18 to TRBJ2-1; D perhaps matches TRBD1 (6 bases). The CDR3 runs 15 residues. V was clipped by 1 base and J by 9 bases, with 16 bases between them. Germline CDR1 reads KGHSH; CDR2 reads LQKENI. The CDR3 DNA reads TGTGCCAGCTCACCACAAGGGGGAGAAAGGGCTGAGCAGTTCTTC. Protein product: CASSPQGGERAEQFF.

The chain recombines TRBV9 with TRBJ2-1; TRBD2 aligns across 7 bases. Trimming removed 3 bases from V and 4 bases from J; junction bases left unmatched: 7. This CDR3 comprises 15 residues. CDR1 and CDR2 (germline): SGDLS, YYNGEE. The CDR3 sequence: CASSARTRDYNEQFF. DNA of the CDR3: TGTGCCAGCAGCGCCAGGACTAGGGATTACAATGAGCAGTTCTTC.

The chain is built from TRBV5-6 and TRBJ1-6; TRBD1 agrees at 9 bases. Germline V gene lookup returns CDR1 SGHDT and CDR2 YYEEEE. V trimming: 3 bases; J trimming: 9 bases; junction bases outside the gene matches: 4. This CDR3 comprises 14 residues. This chain's CDR3 is CASSSGTGSSPLHF. CDR3 nucleotide sequence: TGTGCCAGCAGCTCTGGGACAGGGAGTTCACCCCTCCACTTT.

The CDR3 loop reads CASSQEFQGGDEQYF. The CDR3 nucleotides read TGTGCCAGCAGCCAAGAATTCCAGGGAGGGGACGAGCAGTACTTC. V usage is TRBV4-2 and J usage is TRBJ2-7; 7 nucleotides line up with TRBD2. CDR1 LGHNA and CDR2 YNFKEQ come from the germline V gene. V trimming: 0 bases; J trimming: 5 bases; junction bases outside the gene matches: 7. The CDR3 consists of 15 residues.

The J gene is TRBJ2-7, the V gene TRBV4-1; 8 nucleotides match TRBD1. Per the germline V gene, CDR1 is MGHRA and CDR2 is YSYEKL. J lost 1 base, V lost 2 bases, and 13 bases had no gene match. The CDR3 has 18 residues. CDR3 coding DNA: TGCGCCAGCAGCCAACAAAGCAACCCGGGACAGGCATCCTACGAGCAGTACTTC. It is translated as CASSQQSNPGQASYEQYF.

The rearrangement joins TRBV30 to TRBJ1-1; D gene unclear. The germline V and J ends were trimmed by 3 bases and 5 bases, with 13 bases remaining between them. Germline CDR1 and CDR2: GTSNPN and SVGIG (reference sequence). The CDR3 runs to 13 residues. The CDR3 here is CAWRSAGGTEAFF. CDR3 in DNA: TGTGCCTGGAGGTCCGCGGGTGGGACTGAAGCTTTCTTT.

This clone was seen a single time. This rearrangement joins TRBV11-2 to TRBJ2-4, with D possibly TRBD2 on 6 matching bases. The CDR3 is made up of 17 amino acids. The germline V gene encodes CDR1 SGHAT and CDR2 FQNNGV. The ends were cut back, 0 bases at V and 1 base at J, with 13 bases in the middle. The CDR3 spells CASSLDLKEGAKNIQYF. In DNA, the CDR3 is TGTGCCAGCAGCTTAGATCTAAAGGAGGGTGCCAAAAACATTCAGTACTTC.

Note on this clone: Other DNA sequences in the sample encode the same CDR3. The gene calls are TRBV30 and TRBJ1-5, with D hard to call. This CDR3 has 12 residues. Trimming left V 1 base short and J 4 bases short, with 5 bases between. CDR1 and CDR2 (germline): GTSNPN, SVGIG (reference sequence). The CDR3 loop reads CAWSAGNQPQHF. For the CDR3, the DNA is TGTGCCTGGAGTGCGGGAAATCAGCCCCAGCATTTT.

The chain is built from TRBV28 and TRBJ2-1; the match to TRBD2 covers 14 bases. CDR1 is MDHEN, CDR2 SYDVKM, per germline. The V gene end was trimmed by 6 bases and the J gene end by 9 bases; junction bases not matched to a gene: 7. This CDR3 has 15 amino acids. The CDR3 loop is CASRPGLAGAGEQFF. CDR3 in DNA: TGTGCCAGCAGGCCGGGACTAGCGGGAGCAGGTGAGCAGTTCTTC.

The chain uses TRBV5-8 and TRBJ2-2, with a possible D match to TRBD1 (5 bases). CDR1 is SGHTS and CDR2 is YDEGEE in the germline V gene. This CDR3 region has 15 residues. The ends were cut back, 2 bases at V and 4 bases at J, with 12 bases in the middle. CDR3 DNA sequence: TGTGCCAGCAGCTTTTGGCAGGGAAGCACCGGGGAGCTGTTTTTT. Amino acids: CASSFWQGSTGELFF.

In its sample, this clone was seen once. Other DNA sequences of this sample code for an identical CDR3. The genes are TRBV7-9 and TRBJ2-5; 7 bases match TRBD1. The trim removed 3 bases at V and 1 base at J, leaving 2 bases unmatched. This CDR3 comprises 14 residues. The germline V gene has CDR1 SEHNR and CDR2 FQNEAQ (reference sequence). CDR3 coding DNA: TGTGCCAGCAGCTTGGGACAGTCCCAAGAGACCCAGTACTTC. Translating gives CASSLGQSQETQYF.

V and J are TRBV19 and TRBJ1-2; D not certain. Germline assignment: CDR1 LNHDA and CDR2 SQIVND (reference sequence). The CDR3 extends over 15 amino acids. V lost 6 bases and J lost 8, with 22 bases in between. CDR3 DNA: TGTGCCAGTAGGATCCCCCCGACAAAAGGCAGAGGCTACACCTTC. As protein: CASRIPPTKGRGYTF.

This clone has more than one count but fewer than ten. The chain joins TRBV7-8 to TRBJ1-1; 7 bases fit TRBD1. After removal of 0 bases from V and 5 bases from J, the junction contained 3 bases not matched to a gene. This CDR3 has 14 residues. Germline loops: CDR1 SGHVS, CDR2 FQNEAQ. The DNA for the CDR3 is TGTGCCAGCAGCTTAGCGTGGGACAGAACTGAAGCTTTCTTT. This gives the protein CASSLAWDRTEAFF.